The clone carrying this T cell receptor beta chain was detected only once. Its specificity is not known. The sample is drawn from a study of shared clonotypes between healthy human individuals. Across the study: Donors consisted of a couple of women and a few men between 18 and 49. Findings and limits, study-wide: Naive CD4 clonotypes were shared across a handful of donors at roughly 5%.

This CDR3 comprises 16 residues. The V segment lost 4 bases and the J segment 9 bases; nucleotides outside the gene matches: 12. The germline gives CDR1 MDHEN, CDR2 SYDVKM. Every immunoSEQ plate was one replicate of a subset's evenly spread DNA. Using immunoSEQ multiplex PCR, the repertoire was profiled, and TCRdb retains in-frame clones only, with some absent. The table shows fewer than 2.5 million clones, with over 85% occurring only once. The chain employs TRBV28 and TRBJ1-6, with 7 bases fitting TRBD1. Sample: naive CD4+ T cells from PBMCs. Subset of the sample: CD45RA+ positively selected. The TCR sequence derives from a young man in good health. Some clones in this sample may be carry-over from other donors' samples. CDR3 DNA sequence: TGTGCCAGCAGTTCCCCTGGGAGGGGGCGCGGTTCACCCCTCCACTTT. This encodes CASSSPGRGRGSPLHF. Variable domain in full (rest from reference TRBV28 and TRBJ1-6): DVKVTQSSRYLVKRTGEKVFLECVQDMDHENMFWYRQDPGLGLRLIYFSYDVKMKEKGDIPEGYSVSREKKERFSLILESASTNQTSMYLCASSSPGRGRGSPLHFGNGTRLTVT.